The following is a T cell receptor beta chain sequence with its context. At least ten counts were recorded for this clonotype. No antigen is known for it. No much larger clonotype is one base removed from it; base qualities were not supplied. CDR1 SGHRS and CDR2 YFSETQ are derived from the germline V gene. Counted from cysteine to phenylalanine, this CDR3 has 17 amino acids. The DNA shown is the 51-base CDR3, in frame from base 1. Trimming takes 2 bases from V and 0 bases from J, and the germline ends sit 12 bases apart. This entry belongs to a study of T cells after yellow fever vaccination (dated by TCRdb to between 2018 and 2021). For the wider study: The SMART-Seq v4 Ultra Low Input RNA kit was used to prepare libraries from fractions with low cell numbers. Bulk TCR alpha and beta repertoires were sequenced longitudinally to track T-cell clones before and after primary and booster YFV17D yellow fever vaccination. Two healthy male donors made up the cohort, one aged 18 to 29 years and the other aged 30 to 40 years. Bulk PBMC replicates and cell subsets were isolated from blood drawn at multiple timepoints before and after both primary and secondary immunization. Findings and caveats that apply to the study as a whole: The secondary T-cell response was found to be weaker but faster than the primary response, with a peak reached on day 5 rather than on day 15. A small share of clonotypes occurred in both CD4 and CD8 compartments, likely arising from convergent recombination. Computational filtering was required because FACS-sorted repertoires could contain abundant contaminating clonotypes from the bulk population. Most clones expanded after primary vaccination were re-detected after the booster (almost 97% of CD4 and approximately 89% of CD8), suggesting broad memory maintenance. The study included only a couple of donors, which limits how far the findings can be generalized.

TCR cDNA was synthesized by 5'RACE template switching, which introduced a universal primer site and unique molecular identifiers. Priming of cDNA synthesis was performed from both the TCR alpha and TCR beta constant segments. Library amplification used two PCR steps, and the second PCR step added sample barcodes and sequencing adapters. Sequencing of the libraries was done on either Illumina HiSeq 2500 (2x100 bp) or NovaSeq (2x150 bp). The authors' analysis ran thus. Demultiplexing of reads and collapsing into UMI consensus sequences were performed with MIGEC, and V(D)J alignment was carried out with MiXCR. Vaccine-responding clonotypes were defined with edgeR using replicate PBMC samples, requiring FDR below 0.01 and a log2 fold change above 5 up to day 15. Bulk clonotypes were assigned CD4 or CD8 identity according to which sequenced CD4 or CD8 repertoire held them at higher abundance. Starting from the raw public reads, TCRdb applied fastp trimming at Q25, assembled clones with MiXCR and retained in-frame beta chains. Each CDR3 protein appears once, grouped with its most common genes and DNA. The V and J calls reflect TCRdb's pipeline rather than the authors' work. This sample holds over 45,000 distinct CDR3 sequences; approximately 6.5% were observed only once. Of the sample, less than 45% is held by the ten largest clones.

The treatment or condition tag for this specimen amounts to: live attenuated yellow fever vaccine strain. PBMCs were isolated from peripheral blood using a standard Ficoll-Paque protocol. Dynabeads CD4 and CD8 positive selection kits were used to isolate the CD4 and CD8 T-cell fractions. TriZol was used to extract RNA from bulk PBMCs, CD4 and CD8 fractions, and dextramer-positive and dextramer-negative fractions. The starting material was CD8+ T cells sorted from PBMCs, obtained on the day of the first yellow fever vaccination. This TCR was sampled from a man younger than 30 who received the YFV17D yellow fever vaccine. The V and J genes are TRBV5-1 and TRBJ1-6; no D segment can be confidently identified. The CDR3 has the sequence CASSFDLLSSYNSPLHF. The DNA reads TGCGCCAGCAGCTTTGACCTTTTAAGCTCCTATAATTCACCCCTCCACTTT.